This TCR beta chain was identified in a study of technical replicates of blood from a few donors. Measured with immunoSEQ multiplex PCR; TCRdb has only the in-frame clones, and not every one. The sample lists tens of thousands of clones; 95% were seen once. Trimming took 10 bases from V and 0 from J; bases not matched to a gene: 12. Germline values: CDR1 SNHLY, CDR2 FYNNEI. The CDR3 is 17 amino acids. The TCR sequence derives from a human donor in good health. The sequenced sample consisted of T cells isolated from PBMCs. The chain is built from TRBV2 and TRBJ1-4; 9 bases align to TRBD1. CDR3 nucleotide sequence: TGTGCCAAAGCCGGGACAGGGTCGGTTGCAACTAATGAAAAACTGTTTTTT. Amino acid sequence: CAKAGTGSVATNEKLFF.